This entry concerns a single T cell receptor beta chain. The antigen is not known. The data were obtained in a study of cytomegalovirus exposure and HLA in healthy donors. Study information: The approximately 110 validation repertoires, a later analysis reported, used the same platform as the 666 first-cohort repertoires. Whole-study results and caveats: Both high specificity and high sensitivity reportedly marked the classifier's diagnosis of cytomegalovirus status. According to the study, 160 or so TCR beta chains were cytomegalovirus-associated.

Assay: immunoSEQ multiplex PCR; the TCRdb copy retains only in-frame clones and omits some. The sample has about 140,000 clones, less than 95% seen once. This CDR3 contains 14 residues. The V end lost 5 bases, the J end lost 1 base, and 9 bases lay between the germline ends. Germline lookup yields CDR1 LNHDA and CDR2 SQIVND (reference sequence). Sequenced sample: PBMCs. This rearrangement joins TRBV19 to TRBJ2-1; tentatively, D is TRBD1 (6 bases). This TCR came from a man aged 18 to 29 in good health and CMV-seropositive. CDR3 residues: CASSSQGSYNEQFF. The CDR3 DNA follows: TGTGCCAGTAGTTCACAGGGTTCCTACAATGAGCAGTTCTTC.